The clone carrying this T cell receptor (beta chain) was seen only once. V shed 0 bases, J shed 6 bases, and the junction held 7 bases outside the gene matches. CDR1 and CDR2 from the germline V gene are SGDLS and YYNGEE. The CDR3 is made up of 15 amino acids. These data come from a study of T cell responses to AZD1222 COVID-19 vaccine. The data were produced by immunoSEQ multiplex PCR, yet TCRdb's version contains in-frame clones alone and is incomplete. Of around 180,000 clones in the sample, more than 80% are singletons; the top ten hold 5% to 7.5%. This material consisted of peripheral blood, taken on day 0 of AZD1222 vaccination. This sequence originates from an adult in good health. This chain links TRBV9 with TRBJ1-2; TRBD1 matches 8 bases. This chain's CDR3 is CASSVAGRGRDGYTF. The CDR3 region has the DNA TGTGCCAGCAGCGTAGCTGGCAGGGGGCGCGATGGCTACACCTTC.